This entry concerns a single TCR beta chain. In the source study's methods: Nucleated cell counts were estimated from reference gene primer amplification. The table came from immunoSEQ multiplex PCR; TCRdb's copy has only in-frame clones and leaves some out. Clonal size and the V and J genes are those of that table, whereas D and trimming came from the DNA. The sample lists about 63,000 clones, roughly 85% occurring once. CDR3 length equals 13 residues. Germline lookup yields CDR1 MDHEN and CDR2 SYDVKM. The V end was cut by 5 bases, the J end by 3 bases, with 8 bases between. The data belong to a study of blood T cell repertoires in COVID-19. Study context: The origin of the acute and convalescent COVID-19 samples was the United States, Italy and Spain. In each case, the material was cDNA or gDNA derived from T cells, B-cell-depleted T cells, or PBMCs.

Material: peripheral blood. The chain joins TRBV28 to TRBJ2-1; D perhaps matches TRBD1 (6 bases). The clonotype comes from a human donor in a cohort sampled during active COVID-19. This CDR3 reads CASSPDSYNEQFF. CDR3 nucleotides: TGTGCCAGCAGTCCGGACAGCTACAATGAGCAGTTCTTC.